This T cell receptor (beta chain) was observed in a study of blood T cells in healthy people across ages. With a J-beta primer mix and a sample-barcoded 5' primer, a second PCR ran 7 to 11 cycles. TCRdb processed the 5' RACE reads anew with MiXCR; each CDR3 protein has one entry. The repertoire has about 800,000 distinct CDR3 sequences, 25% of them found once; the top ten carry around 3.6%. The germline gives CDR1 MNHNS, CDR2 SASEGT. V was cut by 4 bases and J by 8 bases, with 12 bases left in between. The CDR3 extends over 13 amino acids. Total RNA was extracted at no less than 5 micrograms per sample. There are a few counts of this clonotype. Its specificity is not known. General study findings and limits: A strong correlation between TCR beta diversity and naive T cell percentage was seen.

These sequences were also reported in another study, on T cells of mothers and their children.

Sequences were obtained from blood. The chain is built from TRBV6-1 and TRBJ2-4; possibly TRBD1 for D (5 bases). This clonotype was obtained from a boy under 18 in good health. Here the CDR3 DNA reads TGTGCCAGCAGTGTGGATCAGGGCGACATTCAGTACTTC. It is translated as CASSVDQGDIQYF.